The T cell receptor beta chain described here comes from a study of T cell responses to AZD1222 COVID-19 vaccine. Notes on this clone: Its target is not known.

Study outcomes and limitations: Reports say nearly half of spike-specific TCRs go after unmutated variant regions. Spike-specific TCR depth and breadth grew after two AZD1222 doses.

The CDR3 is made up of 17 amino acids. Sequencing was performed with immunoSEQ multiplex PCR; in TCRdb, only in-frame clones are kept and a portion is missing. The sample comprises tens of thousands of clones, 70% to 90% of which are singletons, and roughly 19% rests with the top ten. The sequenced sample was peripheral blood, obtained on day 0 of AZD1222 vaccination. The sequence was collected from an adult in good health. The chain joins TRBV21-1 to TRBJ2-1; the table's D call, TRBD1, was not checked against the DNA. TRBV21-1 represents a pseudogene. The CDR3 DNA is TGTGCCAGCAGCAAAGTCCAAAGGACAGGGTCCTACAATGAGCAGTTCTTC. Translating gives CASSKVQRTGSYNEQFF.